This T cell receptor beta chain was obtained from a study of blood T cell repertoires in COVID-19 (dated by TCRdb to about 2020). Broadly, across the study: Collaborator samples came from the United States, Italy and Spain and covered acute and convalescent phases of COVID-19. The material from the prospective study consisted of cDNA or gDNA derived from T cells, B-cell-depleted T cells, or PBMCs. A de-identified subject ID, COVID-19 status, age in years and sex were almost always included in the sample metadata. The dataset comprised deeply sampled blood TCRbeta repertoires from subjects exposed to, actively infected with, or recovered from COVID-19. Where available, HLA class I and class II types were obtained from metadata supplied by the sample provider rather than from assay-based typing. The repertoires were released in a freely available public database intended as a resource for research on the immune response to SARS-CoV-2. Samples were obtained from the ongoing ImmuneRACE study (first 160 participants) and from 1,254 subjects provided by 6 global collaborators.

As concerns this clone: The antigen this receptor binds is unknown. Nothing much larger sits one base from this clone, and base qualities are not available.

TCRbeta CDR3 regions were amplified from genomic DNA by means of the immunoSEQ Assay, a bias-controlled multiplex PCR. Turning to the authors' computational methods: The number of nucleated cells in each sample was estimated by amplification of reference gene primers within the assay. To quantify the absolute abundance of each unique TCRbeta CDR3 rearrangement, sequence reads were collapsed and filtered. For each sample, productive Simpson clonality was calculated as the square root of Simpson's diversity index across productive rearrangements. Entries here come from immuneACCESS through TCRdb and include only in-frame sequences with V and J called. Some clones fail to appear in such tables; in the studies checked, an unresolved V gene covers under half of the shortfall, and the cause of the remainder is unknown. That table gives V, J and clone size, and the DNA gave D and trimming. Present in this sample are roughly 62,000 clones, approximately 84% of which were seen just once. Of the sample, around 10% is held by the ten largest clones.

In Seattle, one collaborating source enrolled patients while the infection was active and tracked those patients longitudinally over the course of disease. Collaborating institutions collected whole blood in K2EDTA tubes following their own protocols. Collaborator samples were shipped for TCRbeta analysis as frozen whole blood, isolated PBMCs, or DNA extracted from either sample type. The CDR3 measures 14 amino acids from cysteine to phenylalanine. Only the CDR3 portion is preserved as DNA: 42 bases, with reading frame beginning at the first base. After removal of 6 bases from V and 8 bases from J, the junction retains 7 bases not matched to a gene. The germline V gene supplies CDR1 WSHSY and CDR2 SAAADI. What the research found in general, with its limitations: The amount of clinical and demographic metadata varied by source and participant and was provided uncurated.

Sequencing used peripheral blood. The source of this sequence is a man at least 80 years old with COVID-19, enrolled during active disease. The chain is assembled from TRBV10-2 and TRBJ1-4; TRBD1 lines up with 9 middle nucleotides. The CDR3 is CASRATGGGEKLFF. In nucleotides, the sequence is TGCGCCAGCAGAGCGACAGGGGGAGGCGAAAAACTGTTTTTT.